The 30 T cell receptor beta chains below come from one sample, sequenced in a study of early T cells in non-severe SARS-CoV-2 infection. TCRdb passed the 5' RACE reads through MiXCR, listing each CDR3 protein once. This table has approximately 70,000 distinct CDR3 sequences, 3.5% to 6% appearing once. Sample: whole blood, taken at baseline. The source of these receptors is an adult who was a healthcare worker with PCR-confirmed SARS-CoV-2 infection or an uninfected control (not recorded which). The donor label of this sample is uncertain.

At least ten counts were recorded for this clonotype. The chain combines TRBV6-5 with TRBJ1-1; the match to TRBD1 covers 7 bases. Germline CDR1 reads MNHEY; CDR2 reads SVGAGI. J was trimmed by 5 bases and V by 5 bases; bases with no gene match: 11. This CDR3 is built from 15 residues. This CDR3 is CASSRYRQGGTEAFF. The CDR3 DNA follows: TGTGCCAGCAGTCGATACAGACAGGGTGGGACTGAAGCTTTCTTT.

This clonotype was counted between two and nine times. The rearrangement uses TRBV12-3 or TRBV12-4 and TRBJ1-1, with 9 bases aligning to TRBD1. This CDR3 spans 14 amino acids. The junction had 9 bases not matched to a gene; V was cut back by 8 bases and J by 5 bases. The CDR3 DNA reads as TGTGCCAGCCGCATAGACAGGGGGGGAACTGAAGCTTTCTTT. It codes for CASRIDRGGTEAFF.

This clonotype was counted many times. The V gene is TRBV7-8, the J gene TRBJ2-7, with TRBD1 matching over 10 bases. The CDR3 is 15 residues long. CDR1 is SGHVS and CDR2 is FQNEAQ in the germline V gene. With V trimmed by 6 bases and J by 3 bases, 8 bases remained unmatched. The CDR3: CASSSSGQGGYEQYF. DNA for the CDR3: TGTGCCAGCAGTTCCTCAGGACAGGGGGGCTACGAGCAGTACTTC. Supplemented by reference TRBV7-8 and TRBJ2-7, the full variable domain reads GAGVSQSPRYKVAKRGQDVALRCDPISGHVSLFWYQQALGQGPEFLTYFQNEAQLDKSGLPSDRFFAERPEGSVSTLKIQRTQQEDSAVYLCASSSSGQGGYEQYFGPGTRLTVT.

The table lists this clonotype with many counts. CDR3 sequence (DNA): TGCGCCAGCAAACCAGGGGCTGGGAGCACAGATACGCAGTATTTT. Translated, it gives CASKPGAGSTDTQYF. V is TRBV5-1 and J is TRBJ2-3; D perhaps matches TRBD1 (6 bases). The length of the CDR3 is 15 residues. V was shortened by 6 bases and J by 0 bases, with 14 bases between the two germline ends. From germline, CDR1 is SGHRS and CDR2 YFSETQ.

This clonotype was observed a handful of times. The chain carries TRBV15 and TRBJ1-3, with D perhaps TRBD1 (5 bases). The CDR3 length is 16 residues. V lost 3 bases and J 0 bases, leaving 12 bases between the germline ends. CDR1 is LNHNV, CDR2 YYDKDF, per germline (reference sequence). CDR3: CATSRTRDSSGNTIYF. DNA for the CDR3: TGTGCCACCAGCAGGACCCGTGACAGCTCTGGAAACACCATATATTTT. Filled out from reference TRBV15 and TRBJ1-3, the complete variable domain reads DAMVIQNPRYQVTQFGKPVTLSCSQTLNHNVMYWYQQKSSQAPKLLFHYYDKDFNNEADTPDNFQSRRPNTSFCFLDIRSPGLGDTAMYLCATSRTRDSSGNTIYFGEGSWLTVV.

V and J are TRBV20-1 and TRBJ1-5; D is perhaps TRBD1 (5 bases). The length of the CDR3 is 13 residues. Trimming shortened V by 5 bases and J by 3 bases, and 11 bases separated the two germline ends. The germline CDR1 and CDR2 sequences are DFQATT and SNEGSKA (reference sequence). CDR3 coding DNA: TGCAGTGCTGGGGGGGTCTACAATCAGCCCCAGCATTTT. Protein sequence: CSAGGVYNQPQHF.

This clonotype was found many times. The chain has TRBV12-3 or TRBV12-4 and TRBJ1-2; unclear D gene. The CDR3 loop spans 13 amino acids. Trimming removed 1 base at V and 4 bases at J, with 7 bases between. CDR3: CASSLEGPYGYTF. The CDR3 DNA follows: TGTGCCAGCAGTTTAGAGGGCCCCTATGGCTACACCTTC.

Note on this clonotype: One end of the junction fails to match germline, which may point to a read error. J is TRBJ2-7 and V is TRBV30; a possible D gene is TRBD2 (5 bases). CDR3 length: 15 residues. Germline V gene data show CDR1 as GTSNPN and CDR2 as SVGIG (reference sequence). This CDR3 reads CTWSIGGGLHDEQYF. The CDR3, as DNA: TGTACCTGGAGTATCGGAGGAGGCCTCCATGACGAGCAGTACTTC.

This clonotype was recorded many times. The V and J genes are TRBV29-1 and TRBJ2-3; D gene unclear. Germline lookup yields CDR1 SQVTM and CDR2 ANQGSEA. This CDR3 has 13 residues. V dropped 5 bases and J dropped 1 base, with 10 bases sitting between them. The DNA of the CDR3 is TGCAGCGTTAGCAGCCCTGGCACAGATACGCAGTATTTT. Encoded protein: CSVSSPGTDTQYF.

Ten or more counts support this clonotype. V gene TRBV18 combines with J gene TRBJ1-2; tentatively, D is TRBD1 (5 bases). This CDR3 is built from 15 residues. The V gene lost 2 bases and the J gene lost 4 bases, with 14 bases spanning the gap. CDR1 KGHSH and CDR2 LQKENI come from the germline V gene. CDR3 nucleotides: TGTGCCAGCTCACCAGTTTTGGACACTTCCTATGGCTACACCTTC. This sequence encodes CASSPVLDTSYGYTF.

In its sample, this clonotype was seen a few times. The chain uses TRBV27 and TRBJ2-7; 9 bases are a match to TRBD1. CDR1 and CDR2 from the germline V gene are MNHEY and SMNVEV (reference sequence). CDR3 length equals 14 residues. V gave up 8 bases and J gave up 2 bases; unmatched junction bases: 7. Written as DNA, the CDR3 is TGTGCCAGCTCTATTACAGGGGGCCCCTACGAGCAGTACTTC. Amino acids: CASSITGGPYEQYF.

The chain uses TRBV6-5 and TRBJ1-6; D not certain. CDR1 is MNHEY, CDR2 SVGAGI, per germline. The ends were cut back, 4 bases at V and 4 bases at J, with 11 bases in the middle. The CDR3 runs 15 residues. CDR3 loop: CASSSQTVYNSPLHF. CDR3 bases: TGTGCCAGCAGTTCCCAGACGGTTTATAATTCACCCCTCCACTTT.

This clonotype has just a few counts. V usage is TRBV19 and J usage is TRBJ1-4; unclear D gene. CDR3 length: 16 residues. Germline CDR1 LNHDA, CDR2 SQIVND (reference sequence). V gave up 5 bases and J gave up 0 bases, with 13 bases separating them. The CDR3 sequence is CASSFWTVATNEKLFF. The CDR3 region has the DNA TGTGCCAGTAGTTTTTGGACGGTTGCAACTAATGAAAAACTGTTTTTT.

This clonotype has ten or more counts. The J gene is TRBJ2-7, the V gene TRBV6-6; D perhaps matches TRBD1 (5 bases). The CDR3 loop spans 12 amino acids. V dropped 5 bases and J dropped 6 bases, with 11 bases sitting between them. CDR1 is MNHNY, CDR2 SVGAGI, per germline (reference sequence). The CDR3 DNA reads TGTGCCAGCAGTCCCGACACAGGCGAGCAGTACTTC. Its translation: CASSPDTGEQYF.

This clonotype was recorded many times. The chain uses TRBV20-1 and TRBJ1-5; maybe TRBD1 (6 bases). The germline CDR1 and CDR2 sequences are DFQATT and SNEGSKA (reference sequence). The V end was cut by 3 bases, the J end by 4 bases, with 10 bases between. CDR3 length: 13 amino acids. The CDR3 DNA is TGCAGTGCTAGTCGGGGGGCGAATCAGCCCCAGCATTTT. Protein: CSASRGANQPQHF.

This clonotype has a count of ten or more. The chain is built from TRBV6-1 and TRBJ1-6; D not resolved. Per germline, CDR1 MNHNS and CDR2 SASEGT. V was clipped by 10 bases and J by 3 bases, with 10 bases between them. This CDR3 comprises 13 residues. The CDR3 loop is CATDSDYNSPLHF. CDR3 DNA sequence: TGTGCCACCGACTCTGACTATAATTCACCCCTCCACTTT.

With respect to this clonotype: This sequence may be a read error, since a much larger clone differs from it by one base. The rearrangement links TRBV14 to TRBJ1-6; D is unresolved. CDR1 and CDR2 (germline): SGHDN, FVKESK. V lost 5 bases and J lost 6, with 11 bases in between. The CDR3 covers 14 residues. The chain's CDR3 is CASSRDYFNSPLHF. CDR3 bases: TGTGCCAGCAGCAGGGATTACTTTAATTCACCCCTCCACTTT.

This clonotype was counted only a few times. The CDR3, as DNA: TGTGCCAGCAGCTTACGGCGGAACACCGGGGAGCTGTTTTTT. Translation gives CASSLRRNTGELFF. The J gene is TRBJ2-2, the V gene TRBV11-2; D is ambiguous. CDR3 length: 14 amino acids. The V and J ends lost 2 bases and 1 base respectively, with 5 bases between them. Germline CDR1 SGHAT, CDR2 FQNNGV.

In its sample, this clonotype was seen many times. The J gene is TRBJ2-3, the V gene TRBV5-5; D is unresolved. V was shortened by 3 bases and J by 0 bases, with 8 bases between the two germline ends. The V gene's germline CDR1 is SGHKS and CDR2 YYEKEE (reference sequence). The CDR3 totals 14 residues. Here the CDR3 reads CASSSQDSTDTQYF. In DNA, the CDR3 is TGTGCCAGCAGCTCCCAGGACAGCACAGATACGCAGTATTTT. Full variable domain (rest looked up from reference TRBV5-5 and TRBJ2-3): DAGVTQSPTHLIKTRGQQVTLRCSPISGHKSVSWYQQVLGQGPQFIFQYYEKEERGRGNFPDRFSARQFPNYSSELNVNALLLGDSALYLCASSSQDSTDTQYFGPGTRLTVL.

This clonotype was observed a few times. The V call is TRBV7-2, the J call TRBJ1-3; D call uncertain. The CDR3 loop spans 13 amino acids. Per the germline V gene, CDR1 is SGHTA and CDR2 is FQGNSA. Deletions cut 5 bases from V and 8 bases from J, with 13 bases between. Written as DNA, the CDR3 is TGTGCCAGCAGCCCGTTCTATGGGGACACCATATATTTT. Residues: CASSPFYGDTIYF.

The sample holds a few counts of this clonotype. The rearrangement uses TRBV10-3 and TRBJ2-1; tentatively, D is TRBD1 (5 bases). Germline V gene lookup returns CDR1 ENHRY and CDR2 SYGVKD. Trimming took off 0 bases at V and 5 bases at J, with 20 bases between the two ends. The CDR3 loop spans 18 amino acids. The CDR3 DNA is TGTGCCATCAGTGAGTCGAAGGGGCAGGGCAATCAAGACAATGAGCAGTTCTTC. This codes for CAISESKGQGNQDNEQFF.

This chain uses TRBV29-1 with TRBJ2-1, with D unresolved. Germline lookup yields CDR1 SQVTM and CDR2 ANQGSEA. V was shortened by 6 bases and J by 4 bases, with 13 bases between the two germline ends. The CDR3 spans 13 residues. The CDR3 coding sequence is TGCAGCGTCGCCCATGGCTTTTACAATGAGCAGTTCTTC. Translation: CSVAHGFYNEQFF.

This clonotype was seen many times. V is TRBV27 and J is TRBJ1-5; D perhaps matches TRBD1 (5 bases). This CDR3 is built from 13 residues. V was pared by 5 bases and J by 4 bases, with 9 bases between. Germline V gene data show CDR1 as MNHEY and CDR2 as SMNVEV (reference sequence). DNA for the CDR3: TGTGCCAGCAGTCGACAGCCTAATCAGCCCCAGCATTTT. Translating gives CASSRQPNQPQHF.

The rearrangement uses TRBV7-2 and TRBJ1-5; D is undetermined. The CDR3 runs 13 residues. Trimming shortened V by 1 base and J by 6 bases, and 7 bases separated the two germline ends. Germline V gene lookup returns CDR1 SGHTA and CDR2 FQGNSA. DNA for the CDR3: TGTGCCAGCAGCTTAGGGGAGCGTCAGCCCCAGCATTTT. It translates to CASSLGERQPQHF.

This clonotype was seen ten or more times. The V gene is TRBV6-6, the J gene TRBJ1-5; unclear D gene. This CDR3 region has 12 residues. V shed 6 bases and J shed 9 bases, with 12 bases lying between them. The germline V gene has CDR1 MNHNY and CDR2 SVGAGI (reference sequence). The CDR3, as DNA: TGTGCCAGCAGCCCGGCTGGGTGGCCCCAGCATTTT. Translating gives CASSPAGWPQHF.

This clonotype was observed many times. The CDR3 bases are TGTGCCAGCAGTTATGCACTAGCGGGGAATGAGCAGTTCTTC. It specifies CASSYALAGNEQFF. The chain couples TRBV6-5 to TRBJ2-1; TRBD2 matches 10 bases. CDR1 and CDR2 (germline): MNHEY, SVGAGI. V lost 3 bases, J lost 7 bases, and 3 bases stayed unmatched. The length of the CDR3 is 14 residues.

On this clonotype: A single base separates this from a much larger clone, so it may be a read error. The rearrangement joins TRBV9 to TRBJ2-1; D uncertain. Per germline, CDR1 SGDLS and CDR2 YYNGEE. Between the trimmed V and J ends, which lost 10 bases and 9 bases, there was a span of 23 bases. This CDR3 has 14 residues. For the CDR3, the DNA is TGTGCCCGCACCACAGAAGTTGGGATGTTTGAGCAGTTCTTC. It encodes CARTTEVGMFEQFF.

There are many counts of this clonotype. V gene TRBV6-5 combines with J gene TRBJ2-7; tentatively, D is TRBD2 (5 bases). Trimming shortened V by 6 bases and J by 4 bases, and 25 bases separated the two germline ends. CDR3 length equals 17 residues. The V gene's germline CDR1 is MNHEY and CDR2 SVGAGI. The CDR3 DNA sequence: TGTGCCAGCAGGTCTTTCGGGGATTCATCGGGTCGGTACGAGCAGTACTTC. It is translated as CASRSFGDSSGRYEQYF.

Many counts were recorded for this clonotype. CDR3 in DNA: TGCAGTGCTAGGACGCTAGCGGGGGTACCATATGAGCAGTTCTTC. It translates to CSARTLAGVPYEQFF. The chain combines TRBV20-1 with TRBJ2-1; TRBD2 agrees at 10 bases. There are 15 residues in the CDR3. The V gene end was trimmed by 3 bases and the J gene end by 8 bases; junction bases not matched to a gene: 10. The germline V gene has CDR1 DFQATT and CDR2 SNEGSKA (reference sequence).

The chain uses TRBV5-6 and TRBJ1-1; D is ambiguous. The V end was cut by 0 bases, the J end by 3 bases, with 6 bases between. The CDR3 extends over 13 amino acids. Germline loops: CDR1 SGHDT, CDR2 YYEEEE. The CDR3 sequence is CASSLGTHTEAFF. CDR3 DNA: TGTGCCAGCAGCTTGGGAACACACACTGAAGCTTTCTTT.